A selection of T cell receptor beta chains follows, all from one sample in a study of T cell responses to AZD1222 COVID-19 vaccine. The protocol was immunoSEQ multiplex PCR, while the TCRdb copy is restricted to in-frame clones and leaves out a portion. The sample comprises 100,000 to 150,000 clones, roughly 92% of which are singletons, and roughly 1.8% rests with the top ten. Sample: peripheral blood, taken on day 0 of AZD1222 vaccination. The source is an adult in good health. CDR3s include the opening cysteine and the closing phenylalanine or tryptophan. A D gene is named only where the DNA matches it firmly. The size field is filled for only some rows; it gives once, few, many or a size class.

V gene: TRBV27
D gene: NA
J gene: TRBJ1-1
clone size: NA
CDR3 DNA: TGTGCCAGCAGGCAACAGGGCGGGGGCCCTGAAGCTTTCTTT
CDR3 protein: CASRQQGGGPEAFF

V gene: TRBV11-3
D gene: TRBD1
J gene: TRBJ1-1
clone size: NA
CDR3 DNA: TGTGCCAGTACGTCACAGGGGACTGAAACTGAAGCTTTCTTT
CDR3 protein: CASTSQGTETEAFF

V gene: TRBV7-6
D gene: NA
J gene: TRBJ2-2
clone size: NA
CDR3 DNA: TGTGCCAGCAGCTTAAATGAGGGCGGGAACACCGGGGAGCTGTTTTTT
CDR3 protein: CASSLNEGGNTGELFF

V gene: TRBV10-1
D gene: NA
J gene: TRBJ1-3
clone size: NA
CDR3 DNA: TGCGCCAGCAGTCCCCACCATGGAAACACCATATATTTT
CDR3 protein: CASSPHHGNTIYF

V gene: TRBV19
D gene: NA
J gene: TRBJ1-6
clone size: NA
CDR3 DNA: TGTGCCAGTAAGGAGGGCTCCCAGAATAATTCACCCCTCCACTTT
CDR3 protein: CASKEGSQNNSPLHF

V gene: TRBV5-5
D gene: NA
J gene: TRBJ1-2
clone size: NA
CDR3 DNA: TGTGCCAGCAGCTTGCTGGAGTCCTATGGCTACACCTTC
CDR3 protein: CASSLLESYGYTF

V gene: TRBV27
D gene: NA
J gene: TRBJ1-3
clone size: NA
CDR3 DNA: TGTGCCAGCAGACCCCGGGATGGGGTAGGGGGAAACACCATATATTTT
CDR3 protein: CASRPRDGVGGNTIYF

V gene: TRBV18
D gene: NA
J gene: TRBJ2-5
clone size: NA
CDR3 DNA: TGTGCCAGCTCACCCCGGGACGCATACCAAGAGACCCAGTACTTC
CDR3 protein: CASSPRDAYQETQYF

V gene: TRBV21-1
D gene: NA
J gene: TRBJ1-2
clone size: NA
CDR3 DNA: TGTGCCAGCAGCAAAGGGAGGGGGAAGGATGGCTACACCTTC
CDR3 protein: CASSKGRGKDGYTF

V gene: TRBV18
D gene: NA
J gene: TRBJ2-1
clone size: NA
CDR3 DNA: TGTGCCAGCTCAGGGGGTGGCGAGCAGTTCTTC
CDR3 protein: CASSGGGEQFF

V gene: TRBV27
D gene: NA
J gene: TRBJ1-3
clone size: NA
CDR3 DNA: TGTGCCAGCAGCCTAAGAGGGGGGTTTGGAAACACCATATATTTT
CDR3 protein: CASSLRGGFGNTIYF

V gene: TRBV12-5
D gene: TRBD1
J gene: TRBJ1-2
clone size: NA
CDR3 DNA: TGTGCTAGTGGTTTGGCCACCAACCGGGGACAGGGGGCTGATGGCTACACCTTC
CDR3 protein: CASGLATNRGQGADGYTF

V gene: TRBV18
D gene: TRBD1
J gene: TRBJ1-2
clone size: once
CDR3 DNA: TGTGCCAGCTCACTGCCCGGGACAGGGGAAGGCTACACCTTC
CDR3 protein: CASSLPGTGEGYTF

V gene: TRBV6-2/TRBV6-3
D gene: TRBD2
J gene: TRBJ2-1
clone size: once
CDR3 DNA: TGTGCCAGCAGCGCAACTAGCGGGAGACAACCCTCCCCAATGAGGCAGTTCTTC
CDR3 protein: CASSATSGRQPSPMRQFF

V gene: TRBV7-2
D gene: NA
J gene: TRBJ1-4
clone size: NA
CDR3 DNA: TGTGCCAGCAGCTTAGGGCAGGGTGCTAATGAAAAACTGTTTTTT
CDR3 protein: CASSLGQGANEKLFF

V gene: TRBV12-3/TRBV12-4
D gene: NA
J gene: TRBJ2-1
clone size: NA
CDR3 DNA: TGTGCCGTCTTTCGGGGGTGGTACAATGAGCAGTTCTTC
CDR3 protein: CAVFRGWYNEQFF

V gene: TRBV7-8
D gene: NA
J gene: TRBJ2-1
clone size: once
CDR3 DNA: TGTGCCAGCAGCGCCGCTAGCTACTATGAGCAGTTCTTC
CDR3 protein: CASSAASYYEQFF

V gene: TRBV18
D gene: NA
J gene: TRBJ1-2
clone size: NA
CDR3 DNA: TGTGCCAGCTCACCCCCGGGACAAGCTAACTATGGCTACACCTTC
CDR3 protein: CASSPPGQANYGYTF

V gene: TRBV5-1
D gene: NA
J gene: TRBJ2-7
clone size: NA
CDR3 DNA: TGCGCCAGCAGAGGGGAGAACGAGCAGTACTTC
CDR3 protein: CASRGENEQYF

V gene: TRBV5-1
D gene: NA
J gene: TRBJ1-1
clone size: NA
CDR3 DNA: TGCGCCAGCAGCCCAGGGGCAGGGGTGGACACTGAAGCTTTCTTT
CDR3 protein: CASSPGAGVDTEAFF

V gene: TRBV27
D gene: NA
J gene: TRBJ1-1
clone size: NA
CDR3 DNA: TGTGCCAGCAGCCCGGGGCAGGGGATACCGAACACTGAAGCTTTCTTT
CDR3 protein: CASSPGQGIPNTEAFF

V gene: TRBV27
D gene: TRBD1
J gene: TRBJ2-5
clone size: NA
CDR3 DNA: TGTGCCAGCAGTTCCCTCAGAGGACAGGGTTGGGAGACCCAGTACTTC
CDR3 protein: CASSSLRGQGWETQYF

V gene: TRBV18
D gene: TRBD1
J gene: TRBJ1-2
clone size: NA
CDR3 DNA: TGTGCCAGCTCGCAAACCCGGGACAGGAGCTTACTAACCTTC
CDR3 protein: CASSQTRDRSLLTF

V gene: TRBV7-2
D gene: NA
J gene: TRBJ1-2
clone size: NA
CDR3 DNA: TGTGCCAGCAGCTTAGACCCGGACGCCGCCGGGGGCTACACCTTC
CDR3 protein: CASSLDPDAAGGYTF

V gene: TRBV7-9
D gene: NA
J gene: TRBJ2-3
clone size: NA
CDR3 DNA: TGTGCCAGCAGCTTAGTCGGGGCGGGATTGGATACGCAGTATTTT
CDR3 protein: CASSLVGAGLDTQYF

V gene: TRBV5-4
D gene: TRBD2
J gene: TRBJ2-1
clone size: once
CDR3 DNA: TGTGCCAGCAGCTTGGTTCGACTAGCGGGGGGCGAGCAGTTCTTC
CDR3 protein: CASSLVRLAGGEQFF

V gene: TRBV4-1
D gene: TRBD1
J gene: TRBJ1-6
clone size: NA
CDR3 DNA: TGCGCCAGCAGCCAAGATCTTAGGACAGGGAGGTTCAATTCACCCCTCCACTTT
CDR3 protein: CASSQDLRTGRFNSPLHF

V gene: TRBV18
D gene: TRBD1
J gene: TRBJ1-2
clone size: NA
CDR3 DNA: TGTGCCAGCTCACCAATGGGACAGAACTATGGCTACACCTTC
CDR3 protein: CASSPMGQNYGYTF

V gene: TRBV7-2
D gene: NA
J gene: TRBJ1-6
clone size: NA
CDR3 DNA: TGTGCCAGCAGCTTGGGGGTGGGTTCACCCCTCCACTTT
CDR3 protein: CASSLGVGSPLHF

V gene: TRBV5-6
D gene: NA
J gene: TRBJ1-6
clone size: NA
CDR3 DNA: TGTGCCAGCAGCCGGACGGAGTATAATTCACCCCTCCACTTT
CDR3 protein: CASSRTEYNSPLHF

V gene: TRBV7-3
D gene: NA
J gene: TRBJ1-4
clone size: NA
CDR3 DNA: TGTGCCAGCAGCCGCCAGGGACCCCCGAGTCGTCTGTTTTTT
CDR3 protein: CASSRQGPPSRLFF

V gene: TRBV19
D gene: NA
J gene: TRBJ1-5
clone size: NA
CDR3 DNA: TGTGCCAGTAGTATAGAGGACGGTGGCAATCAGCCCCAGCATTTT
CDR3 protein: CASSIEDGGNQPQHF

V gene: TRBV19
D gene: NA
J gene: TRBJ1-5
clone size: NA
CDR3 DNA: TGTGCCAGTACCGACAGGCCCGGGGGGTATCAGCCCCAGCATTTT
CDR3 protein: CASTDRPGGYQPQHF

V gene: TRBV1
D gene: NA
J gene: TRBJ1-5
clone size: NA
CDR3 DNA: TGCACCAGCAGCGAAGACAGGTATTCCCAGAGGGTATTCTATGGCAATCAGCCCCAGCATTTT
CDR3 protein: CTSSEDRYSQRVFYGNQPQHF

V gene: TRBV6-2/TRBV6-3
D gene: NA
J gene: TRBJ1-2
clone size: NA
CDR3 DNA: TGTGCCAGCAGTTTGGGACTAAATGGCTACACCTTC
CDR3 protein: CASSLGLNGYTF

V gene: TRBV18
D gene: NA
J gene: TRBJ1-6
clone size: few
CDR3 DNA: TGTGCCAGCTCGCCAGACATTCGGGGGAGTTCACCCCTCCACTTT
CDR3 protein: CASSPDIRGSSPLHF

V gene: TRBV11-2
D gene: TRBD2
J gene: TRBJ2-2
clone size: NA
CDR3 DNA: TGTGCCAGCACCAGGACTAGCGGGAGCGCGGGGACCGGGGAGCTGTTTTTT
CDR3 protein: CASTRTSGSAGTGELFF

V gene: TRBV5-1
D gene: TRBD2
J gene: TRBJ2-1
clone size: NA
CDR3 DNA: TGCGCCAGCAGCTTGGGAAATAGCGGGAGTGGGCAGTTCTTC
CDR3 protein: CASSLGNSGSGQFF

V gene: TRBV7-2
D gene: NA
J gene: TRBJ2-1
clone size: NA
CDR3 DNA: TGTGCCAGCAGCTGGGGACGGGGGACTGAGCAGTTCTTC
CDR3 protein: CASSWGRGTEQFF

V gene: TRBV7-2
D gene: NA
J gene: TRBJ1-1
clone size: NA
CDR3 DNA: TGTGCCAGCAGCCCCCACAGGACAGAGAACACTGAAGCTTTCTTT
CDR3 protein: CASSPHRTENTEAFF

V gene: TRBV3-1/TRBV3-2
D gene: NA
J gene: TRBJ1-5
clone size: NA
CDR3 DNA: TGTGCCAGCAGCGTAACAGAATTCAATCAGCCCCAGCATTTT
CDR3 protein: CASSVTEFNQPQHF

V gene: TRBV2
D gene: TRBD1
J gene: TRBJ1-3
clone size: NA
CDR3 DNA: TGTGCCAGCAGTCGAACTACCGGGACAGGGGCTAATTCTGGAAACACCATATATTTT
CDR3 protein: CASSRTTGTGANSGNTIYF

V gene: TRBV27
D gene: NA
J gene: TRBJ1-5
clone size: NA
CDR3 DNA: TGTGCCAGCATGCCGGGTCTTCCTCGGTCGAGCAATCAGCCCCAGCATTTT
CDR3 protein: CASMPGLPRSSNQPQHF

V gene: TRBV7-2
D gene: TRBD2
J gene: TRBJ2-1
clone size: NA
CDR3 DNA: TGTGCCAGCAGCTTATACCCGACTAGCGGGAGTAATGAGCAGTTCTTC
CDR3 protein: CASSLYPTSGSNEQFF

V gene: TRBV7-9
D gene: NA
J gene: TRBJ2-3
clone size: NA
CDR3 DNA: TGTGCCAGCAGCATTGCCGGGACACCTCAGTATTTT
CDR3 protein: CASSIAGTPQYF

V gene: TRBV25-1
D gene: NA
J gene: TRBJ2-6
clone size: NA
CDR3 DNA: TGTGCCAGCAGTGAATTGGCGCTTGGGGGCTCTGGGGCCAACGTCCTGACTTTC
CDR3 protein: CASSELALGGSGANVLTF

V gene: TRBV2
D gene: NA
J gene: TRBJ1-1
clone size: NA
CDR3 DNA: TGTGCCAGCCAGCTGAGTGGGGCGAACACTGAAGCTTTCTTT
CDR3 protein: CASQLSGANTEAFF

V gene: TRBV7-7
D gene: NA
J gene: TRBJ1-1
clone size: NA
CDR3 DNA: TGTGCTAGCAGCGCGGGACCGAACACTGAAGCTTTCTTT
CDR3 protein: CASSAGPNTEAFF

V gene: TRBV5-1
D gene: NA
J gene: TRBJ1-1
clone size: NA
CDR3 DNA: TGCGCCAGCAGCTTTACCCCGACGGGGGACACTGAAGCTTTCTTT
CDR3 protein: CASSFTPTGDTEAFF

V gene: TRBV5-1
D gene: NA
J gene: TRBJ2-3
clone size: NA
CDR3 DNA: TGCGCCAGCAGCTTGGATGGGGGTAGTGGCACAGATACGCAGTATTTT
CDR3 protein: CASSLDGGSGTDTQYF

V gene: TRBV7-2
D gene: NA
J gene: TRBJ1-5
clone size: NA
CDR3 DNA: TGTGCCAGCAGCGTCTTAGGGCAGGGGAGCAATCAGCCCCAGCATTTT
CDR3 protein: CASSVLGQGSNQPQHF

V gene: TRBV6-1
D gene: NA
J gene: TRBJ1-2
clone size: NA
CDR3 DNA: TGTGCCAGCAGTGAAGTGGGGGACGGCTATGGCTACACCTTC
CDR3 protein: CASSEVGDGYGYTF

V gene: TRBV2
D gene: NA
J gene: TRBJ2-2
clone size: NA
CDR3 DNA: TGTGCCAGCAGGACTACTCGCGTGGGGGGGGAGCTGTTTTTT
CDR3 protein: CASRTTRVGGELFF

V gene: TRBV7-6
D gene: NA
J gene: TRBJ2-1
clone size: once
CDR3 DNA: TGTGCCAGCGGGACGAGGGCCTTTACCTACAATGAGCAGTTCTTC
CDR3 protein: CASGTRAFTYNEQFF